The 25 T cell receptor beta chains listed next were all sequenced from one sample in a study of T-cell reconstitution after alpha-beta-depleted transplantation in children (dated by TCRdb to the mid-2010s). The library was made by PCR. For sequencing, an Illumina HiSeq 2500 was employed. TCR libraries were prepared with molecular barcoding, using unique molecular identifiers to normalize TCRbeta repertoire quantification. The raw public reads went through TCRdb reprocessing: fastp at Q25, MiXCR clone calling, in-frame beta chains kept. Rows with one shared CDR3 protein collapse into an entry with the most common genes and DNA. Present in this sample are about 980,000 distinct CDR3 sequences, about 31% of which were seen just once. More than 25% of the sample is held by the ten biggest clonotypes. Explained via the paper, the treatment or condition label denotes: allogeneic hematopoietic cell transplantation with graft depleted of TCRalphabeta T cells and CD19 B cells.

The sample in question was PBMCs, mostly from graft donor cells, obtained 360 days after TCRalphabeta/CD19-depleted stem cell transplant. The receptors were gathered from a boy under two years old who had a stem cell transplant for SCID, so the T cells may come from the graft donor.

V is TRBV28 and J is TRBJ2-1; 11 positions agree with TRBD2. This CDR3 contains 17 residues. Germline lookup yields CDR1 MDHEN and CDR2 SYDVKM. V gave up 4 bases and J gave up 6 bases; unmatched junction bases: 11. The CDR3 sequence: CASSSIIAGGPSNEQFF. Written as DNA, the CDR3 is TGTGCCAGCAGTTCGATCATAGCGGGGGGGCCCAGCAATGAGCAGTTCTTC.

In its sample, this clonotype was seen a few times. The chain recombines TRBV5-8 with TRBJ2-1, with 7 bases fitting TRBD1. Germline V lookup: CDR1 SGHTS, CDR2 YDEGEE. The CDR3 totals 15 residues. The V gene end was trimmed by 2 bases and the J gene end by 2 bases; junction bases not matched to a gene: 4. CDR3: CASSLGQETYNEQFF. The CDR3 DNA is TGTGCCAGCAGCTTAGGACAGGAGACCTACAATGAGCAGTTCTTC.

This rearrangement joins TRBV20-1 to TRBJ2-3; D not certain. Germline V gene lookup returns CDR1 DFQATT and CDR2 SNEGSKA (reference sequence). V shed 1 base and J shed 1 base, with 12 bases lying between them. The CDR3 is made up of 15 amino acids. The CDR3: CSARGGVPRTDTQYF. CDR3 nucleotides: TGCAGTGCTAGAGGTGGGGTCCCCCGCACAGATACGCAGTATTTT.

The chain has TRBV6-1 and TRBJ1-2; no reliable D call. The germline V and J ends were trimmed by 6 bases and 4 bases, with 9 bases remaining between them. This CDR3 comprises 12 residues. The germline CDR1 and CDR2 sequences are MNHNS and SASEGT. CDR3 DNA sequence: TGTGCCAGCAGACGCCCCCCCTATGGCTACACCTTC. It is translated as CASRRPPYGYTF.

The chain uses TRBV4-1 and TRBJ2-2; 8 nucleotides match TRBD1. The CDR3 spans 15 residues. After removal of 2 bases from V and 4 bases from J, the junction contained 3 bases not matched to a gene. The germline V gene encodes CDR1 MGHRA and CDR2 YSYEKL. The CDR3, as DNA: TGCGCCAGCAGCCAATGGACAGGGCCCACCGGGGAGCTGTTTTTT. Translated, it gives CASSQWTGPTGELFF.

This clonotype was seen only a few times. V usage is TRBV20-1 and J usage is TRBJ1-1; D unresolved. Germline assignment: CDR1 DFQATT and CDR2 SNEGSKA (reference sequence). The CDR3 is made up of 12 amino acids. The V end was cut by 0 bases, the J end by 6 bases, with 8 bases between. The CDR3 nucleotides are TGCAGTGCTAGAGATGCGTTATCTGAAGCTTTCTTT. Protein product: CSARDALSEAFF.

J is TRBJ1-1 and V is TRBV5-1; 9 bases match TRBD1. Germline V gene sequence: CDR1 SGHRS, CDR2 YFSETQ. The length of the CDR3 is 15 residues. V lost 2 bases to trimming and J lost 0 bases; unmatched junction nucleotides: 2. The CDR3 DNA reads as TGCGCCAGCAGCTTACAGGGGGCCGTGAACACTGAAGCTTTCTTT. Its translation: CASSLQGAVNTEAFF.

In this sample, this clonotype turned up a few times. The gene calls are TRBV5-6 and TRBJ1-6; tentative D call: TRBD1 (5 bases). V was cut by 2 bases and J by 10 bases, with 16 bases left in between. The CDR3 runs 15 residues. Germline V gives CDR1 SGHDT, CDR2 YYEEEE. The CDR3 bases are TGTGCCAGCAGCTTACGGACAAATTCGAAATCACCCCTCCACTTT. It is translated as CASSLRTNSKSPLHF.

This clonotype was detected a few times. The chain is built from TRBV20-1 and TRBJ2-5, with D hard to call. The germline V and J ends were trimmed by 6 bases and 1 base, with 12 bases remaining between them. The CDR3 loop spans 13 amino acids. Germline CDR1 and CDR2: DFQATT and SNEGSKA (reference sequence). The CDR3 nucleotides read TGCAGTGCCAGACCCTCGGTCCAAGAGACCCAGTACTTC. The encoded protein is CSARPSVQETQYF.

This clonotype was seen many times. The germline gene is not matched at one end of the junction; a read error may be the cause. The chain couples TRBV18 to TRBJ1-1, with a tentative D call TRBD1 (5 bases). The CDR3 extends over 14 amino acids. Per the germline V gene, CDR1 is KGHSH and CDR2 is LQKENI. CDR3 amino acids: CASSPPTGRTEAFF. The CDR3 nucleotides are TGTGCCAGCTCTCCACCCACAGGCAGGACTGAAGCTTTCTTT.

The sample holds a few counts of this clonotype. The chain recombines TRBV5-6 with TRBJ2-1; the D gene is possibly TRBD1 (6 bases). The germline V gene has CDR1 SGHDT and CDR2 YYEEEE. This CDR3 region has 20 residues. The V end lost 4 bases, the J end lost 0 bases, and 26 bases lay between the germline ends. CDR3 amino acids: CASSTGIPGSLKSSYNEQFF. In nucleotides, the CDR3 is TGTGCCAGCAGCACAGGGATCCCGGGGAGTCTTAAAAGCTCCTACAATGAGCAGTTCTTC.

This clonotype was seen a few times. The gene calls are TRBV12-3 or TRBV12-4 and TRBJ1-1; a possible D gene is TRBD1 (6 bases). V shed 4 bases and J shed 11 bases, with 20 bases lying between them. This CDR3 contains 14 residues. The CDR3 here is CASSYRAGALHAFF. The CDR3 DNA reads TGTGCCAGCAGTTACAGGGCGGGTGCTTTACATGCTTTCTTT.

The chain couples TRBV20-1 to TRBJ2-3, with D unresolved. The CDR3 sequence is 12 residues long. Germline lookup yields CDR1 DFQATT and CDR2 SNEGSKA (reference sequence). V lost 0 bases to trimming and J lost 2 bases, with 3 bases between them. Here the CDR3 DNA reads TGCAGTGCTAGAGAGGACACAGATACGCAGTATTTT. This codes for CSAREDTDTQYF.

This clonotype was counted a few times. The chain couples TRBV20-1 to TRBJ2-5; TRBD2 matches at 13 bases. Germline loops: CDR1 DFQATT, CDR2 SNEGSKA (reference sequence). Trimming removed 3 bases from V and 4 bases from J; junction bases left unmatched: 5. The CDR3 contains 15 residues. The CDR3 sequence is CSASRGTSGAETQYF. The CDR3 nucleotides are TGCAGTGCTAGTAGAGGGACTAGCGGGGCAGAGACCCAGTACTTC.

The chain recombines TRBV5-1 with TRBJ2-7; no clear D. Per the germline V gene, CDR1 is SGHRS and CDR2 is YFSETQ. Trimming pared 4 bases from V and 5 bases from J, leaving 16 bases between. The CDR3 is 14 amino acids. CDR3 residues: CASSAWTLGNEQYF. CDR3 nucleotides: TGCGCCAGCAGCGCATGGACCCTTGGAAACGAGCAGTACTTC.

The V call is TRBV15, the J call TRBJ1-1; D remains unclear. V was trimmed by 5 bases and J by 3 bases, leaving 13 bases between them. The germline CDR1 and CDR2 sequences are LNHNV and YYDKDF (reference sequence). The length of the CDR3 is 14 residues. The CDR3 DNA sequence: TGTGCCACCAGCCAGACACCCCGGGACACTGAAGCTTTCTTT. It translates to CATSQTPRDTEAFF.

CDR3 region: CSASAGTTFNEQFF. The CDR3 DNA sequence: TGCAGTGCTAGTGCCGGGACTACCTTCAATGAGCAGTTCTTC. The chain joins TRBV20-1 to TRBJ2-1; TRBD2 matches 7 bases. The CDR3 has 14 residues. CDR1 and CDR2 (germline): DFQATT, SNEGSKA (reference sequence). Trimming at V came to 3 bases and at J to 6 bases, leaving 8 bases not matched to a gene.

The chain couples TRBV28 to TRBJ2-3; D might be TRBD2 (7 bases). CDR3 size: 16 residues. CDR1 MDHEN and CDR2 SYDVKM come from the germline V gene. V lost 5 bases, J lost 5 bases, and 20 bases lay in between. The CDR3 reads CASSPPWGGGIDTQYF. The CDR3 nucleotides are TGTGCCAGCAGTCCGCCCTGGGGGGGCGGGATAGATACGCAGTATTTT.

This clonotype was counted only a few times. V usage is TRBV12-3 or TRBV12-4 and J usage is TRBJ2-1, with D unclear. The CDR3 has 12 amino acids. V was cut by 3 bases and J by 8 bases, with 8 bases left in between. The CDR3 region is CASSFSGHEQFF. In nucleotides, the CDR3 is TGTGCCAGCAGTTTCTCCGGCCATGAGCAGTTCTTC.

The chain couples TRBV12-3 or TRBV12-4 to TRBJ1-1; 7 bases align to TRBD1. The CDR3 sequence is 13 residues long. The V segment lost 5 bases and the J segment 4 bases; nucleotides outside the gene matches: 4. CDR3 amino acids: CASSPDRVTEAFF. For the CDR3, the DNA is TGTGCCAGCAGTCCCGACAGGGTCACTGAAGCTTTCTTT.

There are many counts of this clonotype. The gene calls are TRBV12-3 or TRBV12-4 and TRBJ2-1; the D is unclear. CDR3 length: 12 amino acids. The ends were cut back, 2 bases at V and 6 bases at J, with 5 bases in the middle. The DNA for the CDR3 is TGTGCCAGCAGTTTAACCCCCAATGAGCAGTTCTTC. Its protein is CASSLTPNEQFF.

This sequence joins TRBV27 and TRBJ2-3, with D unresolved. V was trimmed by 1 base and J by 6 bases, leaving 11 bases between them. Germline lookup yields CDR1 MNHEY and CDR2 SMNVEV (reference sequence). The length of the CDR3 is 14 residues. The CDR3 here is CASSLFPLVDTQYF. CDR3 nucleotide sequence: TGTGCCAGCAGTTTATTCCCTTTGGTTGATACGCAGTATTTT.

The chain joins TRBV6-5 to TRBJ1-2; maybe TRBD1 (6 bases). CDR3 size: 14 residues. V was trimmed by 0 bases and J by 7 bases, leaving 12 bases between them. Germline V gene data show CDR1 as MNHEY and CDR2 as SVGAGI. In nucleotides, the CDR3 is TGTGCCAGCAGTTACTCCAGGGGCCTGGTTGGCTACACCTTC. Protein product: CASSYSRGLVGYTF.

This clonotype showed up just a few times. V usage is TRBV6-2 or TRBV6-3 and J usage is TRBJ1-5, with D hard to call. The CDR3 is 15 residues long. The V end was cut by 0 bases, the J end by 1 base, with 7 bases between. Germline values: CDR1 MNHEY, CDR2 SVGEGT. Here the CDR3 DNA reads TGTGCCAGCAGTTACTCACGAGGCAGCAATCAGCCCCAGCATTTT. This encodes CASSYSRGSNQPQHF.

The CDR3 loop is CASSLKLGTIPDVLTF. CDR3 bases: TGTGCCAGCAGTTTAAAGCTCGGGACTATCCCCGACGTCCTGACTTTC. The gene calls are TRBV12-3 or TRBV12-4 and TRBJ2-6, with 7 bases lining up with TRBD2. Trimming cost V 2 bases and J 11 bases; bases outside gene matches: 12. The CDR3 extends over 16 amino acids.